This TCR beta chain was profiled in a study of PD-1 blockade in classical Hodgkin lymphoma (dated by TCRdb to between 2020 and 2021). Some background on the complete study: Nivolumab dosing was 3 mg/kg intravenously every 2 weeks, continuing until either disease progression or unacceptable toxicity. To define a peripheral blood immune signature of response to PD-1 blockade in classical Hodgkin lymphoma, the study combined TCR beta sequencing with CyTOF.

Concerning this clone itself: No cognate antigen has been identified for it. The input lacks base qualities; no much larger clone sits a single base away.

CDR1 and CDR2, per the germline V gene, are SNHLY and FYNNEI. Including the terminal cysteine and phenylalanine, the CDR3 comprises 13 residues. Only the CDR3 portion is preserved as DNA: 39 bases, with reading frame beginning at the first base. V drops 9 bases and J drops 4 bases, leaving 12 bases in between. The time point label, read with the paper, signifies: cycle 1 day 1 (C1D1), immediately before nivolumab initiation. Relapse after autologous stem cell transplantation had occurred in all trial patients, and cohorts A, B and C were distinguished by prior brentuximab vedotin exposure. The trial cohort comprised 56 patients with relapsed/refractory classical Hodgkin lymphoma whose best overall responses were complete response, partial response or progressive disease. In the multi-cohort phase II CheckMate 205 trial, trial patients received single-agent nivolumab. An independent review committee assessed best overall response using the 2007 International Working Group response criteria. Trial PBMCs were collected just before the start of nivolumab (C1D1) and during therapy at cycle 2 day 1 and cycle 4 day 1. Peripheral blood was collected in 8 mL Vacutainer Cell Preparation Tubes, from which PBMCs were isolated by centrifugation and then cryopreserved.

General study outcomes and caveats: The study was limited to a single clinical trial cohort, and causes of repertoire differences, possibly disease activity or prior therapy, remained undefined. Diversity was lower in patients who began nivolumab less than 1 year after ASCT, so these patients were left out of later analyses to avoid confounding by immune reconstitution. A significant rise by C4D1 was seen in CD4+ but not CD8+ TCR diversity (p=0.0027 vs p=0.16), with the rise being most apparent in complete responders (p=0.02). Baseline TCR diversity was reported as lower in newly diagnosed patients than in healthy donors, and lower still in relapsed/refractory patients. Trial patients with a complete response had baseline diversity similar to that of newly diagnosed patients, while partial responders and progressors had significantly lower diversity.

Genomic DNA was extracted with the Qiagen DNeasy kit from unsorted PBMCs and from negatively selected CD4+ and CD8+ fractions. Using primers that anneal to V and J segments, immunoSEQ multiplex PCR amplified the TCR beta CDR3 regions. Amplification bias was minimized using a synthetic immune receptor repertoire, and residual bias was removed computationally after sequencing. Processing in the source paper ran as follows. Custom Python scripts were used to quantify repertoire diversity as the Shannon entropy index. Unsorted, CD4+ and CD8+ repertoires were analyzed separately, except for combined analyses in which CD4+ and CD8+ sequences were merged in silico. A clone counted as expanded when the clone's frequency after treatment rose at least 2-fold relative to C1D1, and clones undetected at baseline were given a pseudocount of 0.5. Clones with 0 or 1 copy at C1D1 were classified as singleton clones, and clones with 2 or more copies were classified as non-singleton clones. Clones expanded in unsorted samples were assigned a CD4+, CD8+ or unknown annotation through matching of protein sequences in sorted samples from the same patient. Diversity changes from C1D1 to C4D1 were tested in paired samples using Wilcoxon tests. TCRdb re-hosts the immuneACCESS table, in-frame sequences only. Its copies lack some clones; in the studies checked, an unresolved V gene accounts for under half of them, and the cause for the rest is not known. The V and J calls and the clone size are those of that table, but D and trimming were determined from the DNA. This sample comprises 40,000 to 45,000 clones, 76% of them detected only once. The biggest ten clones account for about 20% of the sample.

The receptor was isolated from a human donor with classical Hodgkin lymphoma. This chain joins TRBV2 to TRBJ2-2; TRBD1 is a weak D gene call, 6 bases matching. The sample here was peripheral blood mononuclear cells (PBMCs), taken at baseline. The CDR3 amino acid sequence is: CASGQGSTGELFF. The base sequence is TGTGCCAGTGGGCAGGGGAGCACCGGGGAGCTGTTTTTT.